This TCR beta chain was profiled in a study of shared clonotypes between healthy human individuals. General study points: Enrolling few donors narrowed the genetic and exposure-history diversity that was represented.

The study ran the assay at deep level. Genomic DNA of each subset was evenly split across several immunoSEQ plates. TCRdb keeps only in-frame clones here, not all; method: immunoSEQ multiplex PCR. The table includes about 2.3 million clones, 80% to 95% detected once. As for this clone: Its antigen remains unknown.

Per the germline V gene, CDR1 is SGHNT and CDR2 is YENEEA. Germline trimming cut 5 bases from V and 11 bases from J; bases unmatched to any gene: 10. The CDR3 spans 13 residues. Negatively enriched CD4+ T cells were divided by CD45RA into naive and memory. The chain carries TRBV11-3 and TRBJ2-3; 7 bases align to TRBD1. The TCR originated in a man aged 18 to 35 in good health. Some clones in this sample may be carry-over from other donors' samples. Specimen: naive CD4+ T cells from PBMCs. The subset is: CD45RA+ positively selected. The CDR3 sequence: CASSPRQGLKQYF. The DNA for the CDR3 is TGTGCCAGCAGCCCCCGACAGGGATTAAAGCAGTATTTT.